This entry concerns a single TCR beta chain. Its specificity is unknown. Germline V lookup: CDR1 SGHNT, CDR2 YYREEE (reference sequence). The CDR3 length is 16 residues. V lost 7 bases and J lost 4; bases outside the gene matches: 12. This sample was taken from a study of cytomegalovirus exposure and HLA in healthy donors. Study-level findings and limits: TCR beta chains numbering some 150 were designated cytomegalovirus-associated. For TCR beta chains, V- and J-gene trimming was later linked to a missense DCLRE1C variant. Reports state that TCR beta sequences accurately predicted most subjects' HLA-A and HLA-B alleles.

The study ran its PCR with 60 Vbeta and 13 Jbeta primers. TCRdb's table, derived via immunoSEQ multiplex PCR, lists solely in-frame clones and lacks some. This table has approximately 160,000 clones, roughly 80% appearing once. V is TRBV5-4 and J is TRBJ2-2, with 8 nucleotides matching TRBD2. The receptor was derived from a human donor in good health. Material: PBMCs. Here the CDR3 reads CASLSGGSGGTGELFF. The CDR3 bases are TGTGCCAGCCTCTCGGGAGGGTCAGGTGGCACCGGGGAGCTGTTTTTT.